This TCR beta chain was sequenced during a study of cytomegalovirus exposure and HLA in healthy donors (dated by TCRdb to the late 2010s). Some background on the complete study: In an earlier analysis of about 560 of the donors, 276 Gb of sequence data and some 100 million unique TCR beta sequences from 180 million or so T cells were reported. Approximately 310 gigabases of sequencing data and about 92 million unique TCR sequences made up an early release that covered approximately 650 HLA-typed donors. Of the approximately 370 genotyped donors, 65% to 90% were placed in the genetic ancestry cluster associated with self-reported Caucasian donors. The study aimed to test whether cataloging public T cell receptors could reveal signatures of past pathogen exposure. The study profiled the T cell repertoires of some 610 subjects by immunosequencing and related them to cytomegalovirus serostatus. A separate validation cohort of roughly 130 different subjects was used in addition to the roughly 700-subject first cohort. To predict cytomegalovirus infection status, the study combined high-throughput TCR immunosequencing, statistical association of individual TCRs with disease status, and machine learning. In a later analysis, previously published TCR beta repertoires from some 640 donors were re-analyzed and high-resolution HLA genotyping was added so that TCR occurrence patterns could be studied. In the later analysis, no new phenotypic data were used to find candidate immune exposures; instead, reliance was placed on TCR beta sequences and their occurrence across donors. An earlier analysis of approximately 580 of the donors used high-throughput TCR beta sequencing to judge whether each TCR beta V gene segment behaved as functional or pseudogenic. Alongside the repertoire data, information on donor age, sex, ethnicity and CMV serostatus was compiled. In a later genetic analysis, genome-wide SNP genotypes for about 55% of the roughly 670 donors were used, and that subset was treated as a discovery cohort. Every discovery cohort repertoire had been produced on one sequencing platform. Both class I and class II loci were covered by HLA typing, at four-digit resolution. The number of donors typed differed by locus, with roughly 629-640 for A, B, C, DRB1 and DQB1, roughly 550 for DQA1, over 600 for DPA1, and some 440 for DPB1. A few DR-DQ haplotypes were handled as single units for association and clustering because linkage in the cohort was strong. Among about 400 genotyped donors of the cohort, an average of approximately 200,000 unique TCR beta nucleotide sequences was sequenced per donor, of which about 18% were non-productive.

V ends up 0 bases short and J 5 bases short, with an unmatched junction base count of 15. The germline V gene supplies CDR1 ENHRY and CDR2 SYGVKD. Including the terminal cysteine and phenylalanine, the CDR3 comprises 20 residues. Left in the record is the CDR3 DNA by itself, 60 bases read in frame from the first base. On this clone itself: Its cognate antigen has yet to be identified. No qualities accompany the bases; no much larger clone lies one base away.

Here is what the overall study found, with its caveats: The authors suggested that the approach could potentially be generalized to other disease states and immunological phenotypes. V-gene and J-gene trimming of TCR beta chains was associated with a missense DCLRE1C variant in a later genetic analysis, and the association was replicated in an independent cohort. In a later analysis, TCR association rates were found to vary across HLA loci, with the most associated TCRs seen for DRB1 alleles and the fewest for HLA-C alleles. Three of the identified cytomegalovirus-associated TCR beta chains were confirmed in vitro to be specific for cytomegalovirus antigens. An earlier analysis of approximately 540 of the donors showed that most TCR beta V segments appeared in productive rearrangements either about 87% or about 30% of the time, which broadly matched IMGT annotations. A total of 164 TCR beta chains were listed by the study as associated with cytomegalovirus. In a later analysis, several top co-occurrence clusters were reported to appear linked to parvovirus B19, influenza, CMV and Epstein-Barr virus. The classifier was reported to diagnose cytomegalovirus status with high specificity and sensitivity in both the original and validation cohorts. According to a later genetic analysis, donors in an Asian-associated ancestry cluster had fewer N-insertions in productive TCRs than the roughly 700-donor mean. HLA typing was unavailable for some donors at each locus, so association tests used only the typed subset. Immune exposure information for the cohort was limited to CMV serostatus. At a false discovery rate of 0.05, a later analysis linked around 15,000 TCR beta sequences to specific HLA alleles. Presence/absence analyses assumed roughly uniform sequencing depth across donors, an assumption that may not hold. When HLA alleles, especially DR and DQ, strongly co-occurred, TCR associations were difficult to assign to individual alleles. According to a later analysis, most CMV-associated TCR beta chains appeared to be HLA-restricted, and the HLA associations seemed to be driven largely by CMV exposure. Linkage disequilibrium might explain the correlated functional status among segregating V segments, but an unknown experimental factor could not be excluded. Across donors, most TCR sequences were observed very rarely, whereas some public TCRs were present in many individuals. The cohort was sequenced for TCR beta chains only, and without alpha or paired-chain data the features that could be detected were limited. Compared with equally common non-associated chains, HLA-associated TCR beta chains in a later analysis were more clonally expanded and had lower generation probabilities. Some IMGT-functional V segments, including TRBV6-2 and TRBV6-3, could not be told apart with the 87-base-pair reads, so those segments were excluded. A cluster of highly shared sequence variants was judged likely to represent a technical artifact of the sequencing pipeline. A further reported finding was that TCR beta sequences accurately predicted the HLA-A and HLA-B alleles for most subjects in the first cohort. Because counts were too low, roughly 18 rarely observed V segments, including chromosome 9 orphons, were left out of the earlier analysis of a few hundred of the donors.

The cohort comprised fewer than 750 healthy bone marrow donors. Cohort members were all nominally healthy when sampled, although unrecorded immune exposures were likely present. The donor was CMV seropositive and belonged to the group of 250 to 300 seropositive cohort members. A peripheral blood sample was collected from each donor, and TCR beta sequencing was performed on peripheral blood mononuclear cells. The Qiagen DNeasy Blood Extraction Kit was used to extract genomic DNA from the blood cell samples. Preparation of the library involved the immunoSEQ multiplex PCR assay. For the multiplex PCR, a mixture combining 60 forward primers for TCR Vbeta segments and 13 reverse primers for TCR Jbeta segments was used. The CDR3 region of rearranged TCR beta genes was amplified from genomic DNA by a multiplex PCR assay. The amplified TCR beta libraries were sequenced on the Illumina HiSeq System as 87-base-pair reads. Per the source publication's procedure: A later analysis counted tens of millions of unique TCR beta chains across the roughly 700 repertoires, and some 12 million of these chains were shared by at least two donors. Raw reads were error-corrected and collapsed into unique sequences by a nearest-neighbor algorithm in which closely related sequences were merged to remove PCR and sequencing errors. V, D and J gene segments were assigned by aligning CDR3 sequences to IMGT reference sequences. Each retained sequence needed at least a six-nucleotide match to both a V gene segment and a J gene segment. A rearrangement counted as productive if the CDR3 had no stop codons and remained in frame with V and J, and every other rearrangement counted as non-productive. Following IMGT convention, CDR3 was defined as the stretch from the second conserved V-encoded cysteine up to the conserved J-encoded phenylalanine. The earlier analysis of roughly 590 of the donors excluded any sequence lacking an unambiguous match to a single V gene segment. In an earlier analysis of almost 600 of the donors, a V segment was called functional when productive rearrangements were above 56.7%, and segregating when the standard deviation between donors exceeded 5%. A statistical classification framework was built to diagnose cytomegalovirus status from the catalog of TCR beta chain sequences. V and J gene assignment, in a later analysis, came from comparing TCR nucleotide sequences with IMGT/GENE-DB human TR gene sequences. A later analysis assigned CDR3 sequences and most-parsimonious VDJ recombination scenarios with the TCRdist pipeline. In a later analysis, every TCR beta chain was defined by the combination of its CDR3 amino acid sequence and its V-gene family, and reads without a unique V-gene family were dropped. In a later analysis, fewer than 600 highly shared, low-generation-probability nucleotide sequences were removed to address suspected cross-contamination and a sequencing artifact. In a later analysis, a clonal expansion index for each public chain was calculated from normalized within-repertoire ranks of inferred template counts. In a later analysis, generation probabilities were computed with a VDJ recombination model fitted to out-of-frame rearrangements, and the resulting probabilities were checked against IGoR. In a later analysis, hypergeometric tests were used to score TCR-TCR, TCR-HLA and TCR-CMV co-occurrence, with a repertoire-size bias correction applied to TCR pairs. In a later analysis, false discovery rates were estimated by permuting HLA or CMV assignments 20 times. A later analysis grouped co-occurring TCRs with DBSCAN, adding TCRdist sequence similarity when clustering within HLA-allele-positive subsets. Co-occurrence clustering excluded repertoires with fewer than 30,000 or more than 120,000 public chains, plus five with anomalous nucleotide sharing. Drawn from immuneACCESS, this table holds only the in-frame rearrangements with V and J called that TCRdb kept. Clones are partly lost; checked studies trace under half to an unresolved V gene and leave the rest unexplained. V, J and clone size reflect that table, while D and trimming were determined from the DNA. This sample has approximately 110,000 clones in its table, and about 80% of those were observed once. The top ten clones comprise approximately 8% of the sample.

Recombination linked TRBV10-3 to TRBJ2-5; TRBD2 aligns with 13 central bases. The sample taken for sequencing was PBMCs. The source of this sequence is a middle-aged man in good health and CMV-seropositive. The CDR3 is CAISESDLTSGRPGVETQYF. The bases are TGTGCCATCAGTGAGTCGGATTTGACTAGCGGGAGGCCGGGTGTGGAGACCCAGTACTTC.